This T cell receptor beta chain was sequenced for a study of tumor and adjacent non-tumor tissue in lung cancer. A modified ARM-PCR protocol with three rounds of nested PCR amplified TCRbeta. TCRdb reprocessed the multiplex PCR reads with MiXCR, giving one entry per CDR3 protein. The data show 120,000 or so distinct CDR3 sequences, with 66% seen just once and roughly 12% held by the top ten. The germline V gene has CDR1 SGHAT and CDR2 FQNNGV. The V segment lost 5 bases and the J segment 1 base; nucleotides outside the gene matches: 9. The CDR3 sequence is 20 residues long. This sample's RNA came from whole unsorted tissue. Of note for this clonotype: Since the CDR3 does not end with the conserved phenylalanine or tryptophan, this likely comes from a read error.

The sequence derives from a man aged 25 to 40 with non-small cell lung cancer. Sequencing was carried out using lung tumor tissue. V is TRBV11-2 and J is TRBJ2-6, with 15 bases fitting TRBD2. CDR3 DNA: TGTGCCAGCAGCATGGGACTAGCGGGAGGAGGGAGTTCTGGGGCCAACGTCCTGACTCTC. Its translation is CASSMGLAGGGSSGANVLTL.